The 9 T cell receptor beta chains in this list originate from one sample, sequenced in a study of cytomegalovirus exposure and HLA in healthy donors. With 60 Vbeta and 13 Jbeta primers, the PCR was carried out. Data came from immunoSEQ multiplex PCR; TCRdb stores just in-frame clones and leaves some out. The sample has about 60,000 clones, roughly 70% seen once. Sequencing was done on a sample of PBMCs. These receptors were collected from a woman aged 55-70 years in good health and CMV-seropositive.

This clone was counted between two and nine times. The chain employs TRBV7-2 and TRBJ2-1, with D possibly matching TRBD2 (5 bases). Germline V lookup: CDR1 SGHTA, CDR2 FQGNSA. This CDR3 comprises 15 residues. The ends were cut back, 5 bases at V and 3 bases at J, with 14 bases in the middle. CDR3 nucleotide sequence: TGTGCCAGCAGCCTAGGGAGTTCTAGCTACAATGAGCAGTTCTTC. Its translation is CASSLGSSSYNEQFF. Full variable domain (rest looked up from reference TRBV7-2 and TRBJ2-1): GAGVSQSPSNKVTEKGKDVELRCDPISGHTALYWYRQSLGQGLEFLIYFQGNSAPDKSGLPSDRFSAERTGGSVSTLTIQRTQQEDSAVYLCASSLGSSSYNEQFFGPGTRLTVL.

CDR3 nucleotide sequence: TGTGCCAGCATTCTATCCGGGACAGGGTCCTACGAGCAGTACTTC. Its protein is CASILSGTGSYEQYF. The V and J genes are TRBV2 and TRBJ2-7; 9 nucleotides align to TRBD1. The germline gives CDR1 SNHLY, CDR2 FYNNEI. J was trimmed by 1 base and V by 7 bases; bases with no gene match: 8. CDR3 length: 15 residues.

The chain links TRBV7-8 to TRBJ2-7, with TRBD1 identical over 9 bases. The CDR3 is 15 amino acids. The germline V gene encodes CDR1 SGHVS and CDR2 FQNEAQ. J gave up 5 bases and V 3 bases, and 8 bases lay outside the gene matches. The CDR3 sequence: CASSFPGQGVNEQYF. CDR3 in DNA: TGTGCCAGCAGCTTCCCGGGACAGGGAGTCAACGAGCAGTACTTC.

The chain employs TRBV6-1 and TRBJ1-6, with D unresolved. V shed 7 bases and J shed 8 bases, with 15 bases lying between them. CDR3 length: 14 residues. Looked up from germline, CDR1 is MNHNS and CDR2 is SASEGT. The CDR3 is CASIRNQVDSPLHF. The CDR3 nucleotides are TGTGCCAGCATTCGCAATCAGGTGGATTCACCCCTCCACTTT.

J is TRBJ1-5 and V is TRBV19; perhaps TRBD1 as D (5 bases). V dropped 3 bases and J dropped 6 bases, with 12 bases sitting between them. The CDR3 totals 14 residues. CDR1 is LNHDA, CDR2 SQIVND, per germline (reference sequence). Here the CDR3 reads CASSMQRGSQPQHF. The CDR3 region has the DNA TGTGCCAGTAGTATGCAAAGGGGAAGTCAGCCCCAGCATTTT.

There are a few counts of this clone. The CDR3 bases are TGCGCCAGCAGCCAAGTGCAACAGTCTAGCAATCAGCCCCAGCATTTT. It specifies CASSQVQQSSNQPQHF. V and J are TRBV4-1 and TRBJ1-5; D is unresolved. The CDR3 spans 16 residues. Looked up from germline, CDR1 is MGHRA and CDR2 is YSYEKL. Trimming took off 1 base at V and 0 bases at J, with 10 bases between the two ends.

This chain uses TRBV6-1 with TRBJ2-1, with 7 bases fitting TRBD2. Trimming took 6 bases from V and 9 from J; bases not matched to a gene: 14. The CDR3 is 15 amino acids. The germline CDR1 and CDR2 sequences are MNHNS and SASEGT. CDR3 amino acids: CASRAPYGGRGEQFF. CDR3 nucleotide sequence: TGTGCCAGCAGGGCCCCCTACGGGGGGAGGGGTGAGCAGTTCTTC.

The chain couples TRBV6-1 to TRBJ1-1; D unclear. Trimming took 5 bases from V and 6 from J, leaving 16 bases between them. CDR3 length equals 14 residues. CDR1 is MNHNS and CDR2 is SASEGT in the germline V gene. The CDR3 DNA reads as TGTGCCAGCAGTCCCCTGGCCATCTCCTCTGAAGCTTTCTTT. The encoded protein is CASSPLAISSEAFF.

The chain uses TRBV5-4 and TRBJ1-3; no clear D. V lost 2 bases and J 1 base, leaving 4 bases between the germline ends. This CDR3 contains 13 residues. Germline lookup yields CDR1 SGHNT and CDR2 YYREEE (reference sequence). CDR3 residues: CASSFKSGNTIYF. In DNA form, the CDR3 reads TGTGCCAGCAGCTTCAAATCTGGAAACACCATATATTTT. Variable domain in full (rest from reference TRBV5-4 and TRBJ1-3): ETGVTQSPTHLIKTRGQQVTLRCSSQSGHNTVSWYQQALGQGPQFIFQYYREEENGRGNFPPRFSGLQFPNYSSELNVNALELDDSALYLCASSFKSGNTIYFGEGSWLTVV.